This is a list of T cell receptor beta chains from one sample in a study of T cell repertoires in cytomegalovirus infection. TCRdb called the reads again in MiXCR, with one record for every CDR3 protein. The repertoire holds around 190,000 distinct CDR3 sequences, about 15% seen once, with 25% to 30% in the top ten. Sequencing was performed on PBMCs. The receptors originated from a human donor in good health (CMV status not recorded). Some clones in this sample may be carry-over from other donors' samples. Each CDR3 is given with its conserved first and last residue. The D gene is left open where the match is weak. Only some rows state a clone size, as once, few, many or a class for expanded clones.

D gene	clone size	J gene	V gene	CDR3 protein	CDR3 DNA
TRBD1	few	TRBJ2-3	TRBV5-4	CASSTRQGGGTDTQYF	TGTGCCAGCAGCACCCGACAGGGTGGAGGAACAGATACGCAGTATTTT
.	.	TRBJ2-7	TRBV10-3	CAISESARVGPYEQYF	TGTGCCATCAGTGAGTCTGCCAGGGTCGGACCCTACGAGCAGTACTTC
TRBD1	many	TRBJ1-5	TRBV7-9	CASTPGGYYQPQHF	TGTGCCAGCACCCCAGGGGGGTACTATCAGCCCCAGCATTTT
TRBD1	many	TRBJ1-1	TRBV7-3	CASSPGGQLNSEAFF	TGTGCCAGCAGCCCCGGGGGACAGCTGAACAGTGAAGCTTTCTTT
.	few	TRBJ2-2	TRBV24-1	CATRQSDTGELFF	TGTGCCACCAGGCAATCGGACACCGGGGAGCTGTTTTTT
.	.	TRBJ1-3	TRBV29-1	CSVVYGGGSGNTIYF	TGCAGCGTTGTTTACGGGGGGGGCTCTGGAAACACCATATATTTT
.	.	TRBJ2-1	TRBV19	CASSIGDTTYNEQFF	TGTGCCAGTAGTATAGGGGATACTACCTACAATGAGCAGTTCTTC
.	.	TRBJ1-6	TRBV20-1	CSASRLRESSYNSPLHF	TGCAGTGCTAGTCGCCTTAGGGAAAGCTCCTATAATTCACCCCTCCACTTT
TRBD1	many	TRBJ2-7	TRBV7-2	CASSSHPGTGFEQYF	TGTGCCAGCAGCTCCCACCCCGGGACAGGGTTCGAGCAGTACTTC
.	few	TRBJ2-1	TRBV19	CASSISWLDWRGNEQFF	TGTGCCAGTAGTATAAGTTGGCTTGATTGGCGGGGCAATGAGCAGTTCTTC
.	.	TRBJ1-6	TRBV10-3	CAISGSRDPNSPLHF	TGTGCCATCAGCGGTTCGCGGGACCCGAACTCACCCCTCCACTTT
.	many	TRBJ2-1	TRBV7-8	CASMGGSSYNEQFF	TGTGCCAGCATGGGCGGAAGCTCCTACAATGAGCAGTTCTTC
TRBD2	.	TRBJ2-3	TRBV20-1	CSAGRTSDRPDTQYF	TGCAGTGCTGGCAGGACTAGCGACCGCCCAGATACGCAGTATTTT
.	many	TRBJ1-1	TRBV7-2	CASSPWSSEAFF	TGTGCCAGCAGCCCCTGGTCTTCTGAAGCTTTCTTT
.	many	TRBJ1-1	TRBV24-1	CATRNLLGTEAFF	TGTGCCACTCGTAATCTGTTGGGCACTGAAGCTTTCTTT
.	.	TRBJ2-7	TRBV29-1	CSAGTYEQYF	TGCAGCGCCGGAACTTACGAGCAGTACTTC
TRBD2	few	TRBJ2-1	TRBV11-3	CASSLDGASGNEQFF	TGTGCCAGCAGCTTAGATGGGGCTAGCGGAAATGAGCAGTTCTTC
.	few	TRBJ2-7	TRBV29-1	CSVVGRSSYEQYF	TGCAGCGTTGTAGGTCGAAGCTCCTACGAGCAGTACTTC
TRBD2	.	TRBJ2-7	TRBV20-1	CSAAGLAGGGEQYF	TGCAGTGCCGCCGGACTAGCGGGAGGGGGCGAGCAGTACTTC
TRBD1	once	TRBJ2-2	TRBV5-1	CASSLGGLDTGELFF	TGCGCCAGCAGCTTAGGGGGCCTAGACACCGGGGAGCTGTTTTTT
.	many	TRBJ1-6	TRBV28	CATPDNTGKTALHF	TGTGCCACCCCCGACAATACGGGGAAAACAGCCCTCCACTTT
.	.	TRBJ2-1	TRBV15	CATSRRTDNEQFF	TGTGCCACCAGCCGCCGGACGGACAATGAGCAGTTCTTC
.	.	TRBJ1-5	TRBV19	CASTPSRGPNQPQHF	TGTGCCAGTACCCCCTCCCGGGGCCCAAATCAGCCCCAGCATTTT
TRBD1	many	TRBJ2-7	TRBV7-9	CASSLYQPGGYEQYF	TGTGCCAGCAGCTTATATCAGCCAGGGGGCTACGAGCAGTACTTC
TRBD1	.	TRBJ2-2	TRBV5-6	CASSFGQGVATGELFF	TGTGCCAGCAGCTTCGGACAGGGGGTAGCCACCGGGGAGCTGTTTTTT
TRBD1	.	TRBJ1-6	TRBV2	CASRDSVLPLHF	TGTGCCAGCCGGGACAGCGTCTTACCCCTCCACTTT
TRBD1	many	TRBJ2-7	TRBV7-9	CASSWDSYEQYF	TGTGCCAGCAGCTGGGACAGCTACGAGCAGTACTTC
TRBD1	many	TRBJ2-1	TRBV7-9	CASSRTGNDNEQFF	TGTGCCAGCAGCCGGACAGGGAATGACAATGAGCAGTTCTTC
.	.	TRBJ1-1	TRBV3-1	CASSQGDRPYTEAFF	TGTGCCAGCAGCCAAGGGGACCGCCCTTACACTGAAGCTTTCTTT